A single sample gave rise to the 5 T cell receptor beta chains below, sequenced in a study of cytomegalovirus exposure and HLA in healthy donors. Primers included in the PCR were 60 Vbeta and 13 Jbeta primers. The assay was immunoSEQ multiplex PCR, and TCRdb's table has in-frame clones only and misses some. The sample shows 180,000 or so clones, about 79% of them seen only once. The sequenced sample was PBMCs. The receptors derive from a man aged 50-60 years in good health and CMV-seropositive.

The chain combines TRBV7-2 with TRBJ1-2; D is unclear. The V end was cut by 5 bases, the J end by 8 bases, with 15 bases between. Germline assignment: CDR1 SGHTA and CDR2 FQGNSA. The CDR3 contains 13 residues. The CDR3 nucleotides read TGTGCCAGCAGCATAGACCCCCGCGGGGGCTACACCTTC. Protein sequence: CASSIDPRGGYTF.

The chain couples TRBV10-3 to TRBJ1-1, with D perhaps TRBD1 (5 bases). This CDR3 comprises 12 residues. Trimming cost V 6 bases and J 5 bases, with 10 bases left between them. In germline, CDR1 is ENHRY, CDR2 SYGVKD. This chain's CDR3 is CAISKGLTEAFF. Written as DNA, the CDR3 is TGTGCCATCAGCAAGGGGTTAACTGAAGCTTTCTTT.

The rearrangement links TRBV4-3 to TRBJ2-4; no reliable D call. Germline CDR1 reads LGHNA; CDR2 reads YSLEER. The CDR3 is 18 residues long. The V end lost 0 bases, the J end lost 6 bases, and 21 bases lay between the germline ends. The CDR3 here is CASSQESSAARRGNIQYF. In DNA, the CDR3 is TGCGCCAGCAGCCAAGAGTCCTCTGCGGCTAGGCGCGGAAACATTCAGTACTTC.

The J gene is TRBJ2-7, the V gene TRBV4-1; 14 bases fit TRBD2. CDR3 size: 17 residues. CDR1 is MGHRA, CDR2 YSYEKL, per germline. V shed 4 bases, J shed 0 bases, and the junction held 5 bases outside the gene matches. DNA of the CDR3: TGCGCCAGCAGCCCGAGACTAGCGGGGGGGGTCTCCTACGAGCAGTACTTC. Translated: CASSPRLAGGVSYEQYF.

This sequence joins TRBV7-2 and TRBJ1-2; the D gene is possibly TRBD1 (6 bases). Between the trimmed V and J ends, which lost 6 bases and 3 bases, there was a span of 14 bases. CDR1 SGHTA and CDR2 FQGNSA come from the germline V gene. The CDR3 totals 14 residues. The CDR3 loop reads CASSHPGHYYGYTF. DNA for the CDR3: TGTGCCAGCAGTCATCCGGGACACTACTATGGCTACACCTTC.